The 3 T cell receptor beta chains below were found in one sample sequenced in a study of STAT5B mutations in CD4+ large granular lymphocyte leukemia. Sequencing used immunoSEQ multiplex PCR; TCRdb keeps in-frame clones, though not all of them. Of about 24,000 clones in the sample, around 72% were seen once. Sequencing was done on a sample of CD4+ T cells from blood buffy coats. The receptors stem from a human donor in good health.

This clone turned up a few times. This chain joins TRBV6-5 and TRBJ2-4, with TRBD1 as a possible D gene (6 bases). V shed 6 bases and J shed 9 bases, with 15 bases lying between them. Germline assignment: CDR1 MNHEY and CDR2 SVGAGI. The CDR3 length is 13 residues. The CDR3: CASSRGQYGIQYF. CDR3 nucleotide sequence: TGTGCCAGCAGCAGAGGACAGTACGGCATTCAGTACTTC.

The rearrangement uses TRBV30 and TRBJ2-7; D not certain. Trimming took off 0 bases at V and 3 bases at J, with 18 bases between the two ends. Germline CDR1 GTSNPN, CDR2 SVGIG (reference sequence). CDR3 size: 16 residues. The CDR3, as DNA: TGTGCCTGGAGTGTTGATTTTACGAGACATAACTACGAGCAGTACTTC. Its protein is CAWSVDFTRHNYEQYF.

In its sample, this clone was seen a few times. This rearrangement joins TRBV6-5 to TRBJ1-5, with D unresolved. Germline V lookup: CDR1 MNHEY, CDR2 SVGAGI. CDR3 length: 13 amino acids. Trimming pared 5 bases from V and 4 bases from J, leaving 9 bases between. DNA for the CDR3: TGTGCCAGCAGTCCGTTCCTGAATCAGCCCCAGCATTTT. This gives the protein CASSPFLNQPQHF.